This entry lists 5 T cell receptor beta chains sequenced from one sample in a study of CD8 T cells in Susac syndrome. Random hexamers were used to reverse transcribe the RNA input (about 0.5 to 1 ug). Each CDR3 protein gets one entry after TCRdb re-called the immunoSEQ multiplex PCR reads with MiXCR. The sample gives some 190,000 distinct CDR3 sequences, approximately 96% of which show up once; roughly 0.095% is in the top ten. Input material: CD4+ T cells from PBMCs. These receptor sequences come from a human donor with multiple sclerosis.

V and J are TRBV7-9 and TRBJ1-3; 7 positions match TRBD1. The germline V gene has CDR1 SEHNR and CDR2 FQNEAQ (reference sequence). The CDR3 loop spans 15 amino acids. Losses at the gene ends were 4 bases for V and 0 bases for J; bases not matched to a gene: 3. DNA of the CDR3: TGTGCCAGCAGCTCACAGGGGCTCTCTGGAAACACCATATATTTT. Its protein is CASSSQGLSGNTIYF.

The gene calls are TRBV18 and TRBJ1-2; 8 nucleotides agree with TRBD1. Unmatched junction bases numbered 8, after V lost 3 bases and J lost 5 bases. Germline CDR1 KGHSH, CDR2 LQKENI. This CDR3 comprises 15 residues. CDR3 DNA sequence: TGTGCCAGCTCACCGAGCGGACAGGGATGGTATGGCTACACCTTC. Translating gives CASSPSGQGWYGYTF.

The chain uses TRBV30 and TRBJ2-1, with D tentatively TRBD1 or TRBD2 (6 bases each). Germline loops: CDR1 GTSNPN, CDR2 SVGIG (reference sequence). The CDR3 is 17 residues long. Trimming stripped 2 bases from V and 0 bases from J, with 17 bases between. Written as DNA, the CDR3 is TGTGCCTGGAGTCCCCCGAGGGGGAGGAGCTCCTACAATGAGCAGTTCTTC. This codes for CAWSPPRGRSSYNEQFF.

The V and J genes are TRBV6-2 or TRBV6-3 and TRBJ2-2; 7 positions match TRBD1. Trimming took 4 bases from V and 4 from J; bases not matched to a gene: 6. CDR3 length equals 15 residues. Germline values: CDR1 MNHEY, CDR2 SVGEGT. The CDR3 spells CASSSTGRGTGELFF. Written as DNA, the CDR3 is TGTGCCAGCAGTTCGACAGGGCGAGGCACCGGGGAGCTGTTTTTT.

The gene calls are TRBV15 and TRBJ2-3; 7 bases are shared with TRBD2. The CDR3 spans 16 residues. The J segment lost 3 bases and the V segment lost 0 bases, leaving 6 bases of the junction unmatched. CDR1 is LNHNV, CDR2 YYDKDF, per germline (reference sequence). CDR3 region: CATSRDFGGGTDTQYF. For the CDR3, the DNA is TGTGCCACCAGCAGAGATTTCGGCGGGGGTACAGATACGCAGTATTTT.